This T cell receptor (beta chain) was observed in a study of cytomegalovirus exposure and HLA in healthy donors. Losses at the gene ends were 1 base for V and 9 bases for J; bases not matched to a gene: 11. Germline V gene data show CDR1 as SGHTA and CDR2 as FQGNSA. The CDR3 has 16 residues. Vbeta (60) and Jbeta (13) primers were used in the PCR. Measured with immunoSEQ multiplex PCR; TCRdb has only the in-frame clones, and not every one. The sample consists of 150,000 to 200,000 clones, about three quarters of them appearing once. This clone appeared once. This sequence was found in a female donor in good health and CMV-seronegative. The sample comprised PBMCs. The chain recombines TRBV7-2 with TRBJ2-1; 8 bases are shared with TRBD2. The DNA for the CDR3 is TGTGCCAGCAGCTTAGTTGGCGGGGGGTTTATGAGTGAGCAGTTCTTC. This gives the protein CASSLVGGGFMSEQFF.